Each of the 14 T cell receptor beta chains below was sequenced from the same sample in a study of shared clonotypes between healthy human individuals (dated by TCRdb to about 2020). Receptors were amplified or captured by the immunoSEQ multiplex PCR assay. The source is immuneACCESS, and TCRdb retained only in-frame sequences with V and J called. Part of the clones is not carried over; for the studies checked, unresolved V genes explain less than half of this, and the remainder is unexplained. This sample lists approximately 2.1 million clones; 93% were detected once. The top ten hold roughly 0.36% of the sample. Source material: naive CD4+ T cells from PBMCs. The cell subset or site label, read with the paper, signifies: CD45RA+ positively selected. The source of these receptors is a man aged 18 to 30 in good health. Some clones in this sample may be carry-over from other donors' samples.

The chain has TRBV19 and TRBJ1-4; tentative D call: TRBD1 (5 bases). Trimming pared 6 bases from V and 8 bases from J, leaving 19 bases between. Germline V gives CDR1 LNHDA, CDR2 SQIVND (reference sequence). The CDR3 contains 15 residues. Written as DNA, the CDR3 is TGTGCCAGTAGACCTCGCGGGGCCGGAGGGGAAAAACTGTTTTTT. It specifies CASRPRGAGGEKLFF.

The chain carries TRBV7-9 and TRBJ1-1; 8 bases are shared with TRBD1. Germline trimming cut 5 bases from V and 5 bases from J; bases unmatched to any gene: 10. Looked up from germline, CDR1 is SEHNR and CDR2 is FQNEAQ (reference sequence). This CDR3 has 15 residues. DNA for the CDR3: TGTGCCAGCAGCATATCAGGGGGCGGAGGGACTGAAGCTTTCTTT. Its protein product is CASSISGGGGTEAFF.

The chain employs TRBV7-9 and TRBJ1-1; 8 positions match TRBD1. Germline values: CDR1 SEHNR, CDR2 FQNEAQ (reference sequence). The CDR3 is 14 amino acids. The junction had 6 bases not matched to a gene; V was cut back by 5 bases and J by 4 bases. CDR3 amino acids: CASSRQGSSTEAFF. Here the CDR3 DNA reads TGTGCCAGCAGCCGACAGGGGAGTAGCACTGAAGCTTTCTTT.

As concerns this clone: The sample carries other DNA sequences with the same CDR3. This chain links TRBV7-9 with TRBJ1-5; D might be TRBD1 (6 bases). The CDR3 is made up of 13 amino acids. Trimming removed 3 bases at V and 4 bases at J, with 7 bases between. CDR1 is SEHNR and CDR2 is FQNEAQ in the germline V gene (reference sequence). The CDR3 nucleotides are TGTGCCAGCAGCTTGAGGGGGAATCAGCCCCAGCATTTT. Translation gives CASSLRGNQPQHF.

This clone showed up just once. The genes are TRBV6-1 and TRBJ1-1; 8 bases are shared with TRBD1. V shed 2 bases, J shed 3 bases, and the junction held 11 bases outside the gene matches. Germline CDR1 MNHNS, CDR2 SASEGT. The CDR3 sequence is 17 residues long. The CDR3 region has the DNA TGTGCCAGCAGTGAATTTACGCAGGGGGCCTGGTACACTGAAGCTTTCTTT. This gives the protein CASSEFTQGAWYTEAFF.

A remark on this clone: Other DNA sequences within the sample encode an identical CDR3. The genes are TRBV14 and TRBJ1-1; D is unclear. The germline V gene encodes CDR1 SGHDN and CDR2 FVKESK. This CDR3 has 13 residues. V was shortened by 4 bases and J by 0 bases, with 6 bases between the two germline ends. CDR3 sequence: CASSPQMNTEAFF. The CDR3 DNA sequence: TGTGCCAGCAGCCCCCAGATGAACACTGAAGCTTTCTTT.

This chain uses TRBV10-3 with TRBJ2-3; 10 positions agree with TRBD2. The V segment lost 11 bases and the J segment 6 bases; nucleotides outside the gene matches: 8. The germline V gene encodes CDR1 ENHRY and CDR2 SYGVKD. This CDR3 has 13 amino acids. CDR3 sequence (DNA): TGTGCCTCGCTAGCGGGAGTAGGTGATACGCAGTATTTT. It specifies CASLAGVGDTQYF.

The V call is TRBV10-3, the J call TRBJ2-7; TRBD1 matches 10 bases. This CDR3 has 14 amino acids. Trimming removed 2 bases from V and 3 bases from J; junction bases left unmatched: 1. CDR1 and CDR2 from the germline V gene are ENHRY and SYGVKD. CDR3 DNA sequence: TGTGCCATCAGTGAGCGGGACAGGGGCTACGAGCAGTACTTC. It translates to CAISERDRGYEQYF.

The chain's CDR3 is CASSLGPLLNTEAFF. CDR3 coding DNA: TGCGCCAGCAGCTTAGGCCCCCTACTGAACACTGAAGCTTTCTTT. The V call is TRBV5-1, the J call TRBJ1-1, with D uncertain. CDR3 length equals 15 residues. From germline, CDR1 is SGHRS and CDR2 YFSETQ. The V and J ends lost 2 bases and 0 bases respectively, with 11 bases between them.

This clone was detected a few times. The V gene is TRBV7-2, the J gene TRBJ1-5; TRBD1 might be the D (6 bases). Germline CDR1 is SGHTA and CDR2 is FQGNSA. V lost 7 bases and J lost 6, with 16 bases in between. The CDR3 extends over 14 amino acids. CDR3 in amino acids: CASTILRGSQPQHF. CDR3 nucleotides: TGTGCCAGCACCATCCTCAGGGGAAGTCAGCCCCAGCATTTT.

The chain links TRBV2 to TRBJ2-5; maybe TRBD1 (5 bases). The V gene lost 6 bases and the J gene lost 4 bases, with 15 bases spanning the gap. The germline gives CDR1 SNHLY, CDR2 FYNNEI. The CDR3 has 14 amino acids. DNA for the CDR3: TGTGCCAGCAGAATCAGGGTTGCAGGAGAGACCCAGTACTTC. Encoded protein: CASRIRVAGETQYF.

The chain combines TRBV7-3 with TRBJ2-6; unclear D gene. The CDR3 has 16 amino acids. CDR1 is SGHTA and CDR2 is FQGTGA in the germline V gene. V dropped 2 bases and J dropped 0 bases, with 8 bases sitting between them. Here the CDR3 DNA reads TGTGCCAGCAGCTTAGGAGCCCTCTCTGGGGCCAACGTCCTGACTTTC. It yields the protein CASSLGALSGANVLTF.

The chain employs TRBV6-5 and TRBJ1-3; tentatively, D is TRBD1 (6 bases). The germline gives CDR1 MNHEY, CDR2 SVGAGI. The ends were cut back, 3 bases at V and 0 bases at J, with 12 bases in the middle. The CDR3 loop spans 16 amino acids. The CDR3, as DNA: TGTGCCAGCAGTTATGGGGGCTCTTACTCTGGAAACACCATATATTTT. This sequence encodes CASSYGGSYSGNTIYF.

The V call is TRBV27, the J call TRBJ2-5, with 9 nucleotides matching TRBD1. Germline trimming cut 4 bases from V and 2 bases from J; bases unmatched to any gene: 5. Germline V lookup: CDR1 MNHEY, CDR2 SMNVEV (reference sequence). This CDR3 comprises 15 residues. The CDR3, as DNA: TGTGCCAGCAGTTCTTACAGGGGGCTTCAAGAGACCCAGTACTTC. It yields the protein CASSSYRGLQETQYF.